Shown below are 10 T cell receptor beta chains from a single sample sequenced in a study of blood T cell repertoires in COVID-19. Sequencing used immunoSEQ multiplex PCR; TCRdb keeps in-frame clones, though not all of them. The table shows 150,000 to 200,000 clones, with less than 90% occurring only once. The sequencing input was peripheral blood. These receptors all stem from an older woman with COVID-19, enrolled during active disease.

This clone is a singleton in its sample. The chain is built from TRBV6-5 and TRBJ1-5; possible D gene TRBD1, 6 bases. The V end lost 11 bases, the J end lost 5 bases, and 16 bases lay between the germline ends. This CDR3 contains 13 residues. Per germline, CDR1 MNHEY and CDR2 SVGAGI. The chain's CDR3 is CAAGRGKDQPQHF. The CDR3 DNA reads TGTGCCGCAGGGAGGGGGAAGGATCAGCCCCAGCATTTT.

This chain uses TRBV10-1 with TRBJ2-7; 11 bases are a match to TRBD2. With 3 bases clipped from V and 1 base from J, the junction kept 14 bases outside the gene matches. Germline values: CDR1 WNHNN, CDR2 SYGVQD (reference sequence). CDR3 length: 19 amino acids. CDR3 sequence reads: CASSEERIAGGPGSYEQYF. The CDR3 nucleotides are TGCGCCAGCAGTGAAGAGCGTATAGCGGGAGGGCCGGGATCCTACGAGCAGTACTTC.

The rearrangement joins TRBV9 to TRBJ2-7; a weak D match, TRBD2 (6 bases). V shed 0 bases and J shed 2 bases, with 9 bases lying between them. This CDR3 has 14 amino acids. The germline CDR1 and CDR2 sequences are SGDLS and YYNGEE. CDR3 DNA sequence: TGTGCCAGCAGCGTAGCGCGGGACCCCTACGAGCAGTACTTC. It yields the protein CASSVARDPYEQYF.

This rearrangement joins TRBV6-4 to TRBJ2-2, with 14 nucleotides matching TRBD2. Germline CDR1 MRHNA, CDR2 SNTAGT. This CDR3 is built from 18 residues. With V trimmed by 5 bases and J by 5 bases, 10 bases remained unmatched. CDR3 residues: CASSPRLAGGIWTGELFF. The CDR3 nucleotides read TGTGCCAGCAGTCCAAGACTAGCGGGAGGGATTTGGACCGGGGAGCTGTTTTTT.

CDR3 amino acids: CASSELGRGAEAFF. The CDR3 coding sequence is TGTGCCAGCAGTGAATTGGGCAGGGGCGCTGAAGCTTTCTTT. This chain joins TRBV25-1 and TRBJ1-1, with D possibly being TRBD1 (6 bases). Trimming pared 1 base from V and 6 bases from J, leaving 12 bases between. Germline CDR1 and CDR2: MGHDK and SYGVNS. The CDR3 has 14 residues.

The chain's CDR3 is CASSLQDFYGYTF. DNA of the CDR3: TGCGCCAGCAGCCTCCAGGATTTCTATGGCTACACCTTC. The gene calls are TRBV4-3 and TRBJ1-2; D unresolved. Germline CDR1 LGHNA, CDR2 YSLEER. This CDR3 is 13 amino acids long. The germline V and J ends were trimmed by 4 bases and 4 bases, with 10 bases remaining between them.

The gene calls are TRBV18 and TRBJ1-5; TRBD1 aligns across 9 bases. The CDR3 covers 16 residues. Germline V gene lookup returns CDR1 KGHSH and CDR2 LQKENI. Trimming took 0 bases from V and 5 from J; bases not matched to a gene: 5. CDR3 loop: CASSPPDRGGHQPQHF. CDR3 bases: TGTGCCAGCTCACCACCCGACAGGGGGGGGCATCAGCCCCAGCATTTT.

The rearrangement uses TRBV21-1 and TRBJ2-7; TRBD1, the table's D call, was not compared with the DNA. TRBV21-1 is labeled a pseudogene. CDR3 length: 10 residues. In DNA form, the CDR3 reads TGTGCCAGCGACAGGGTCCGAGGGTACTTC. It codes for CASDRVRGYF.

This chain links TRBV16 with TRBJ1-1; D is perhaps TRBD1 (5 bases). The V end lost 8 bases, the J end lost 6 bases, and 19 bases lay between the germline ends. This CDR3 is built from 14 residues. Germline lookup yields CDR1 KGHSY and CDR2 FQNENV. The CDR3 spells CASFGDSDVPEAFF. CDR3 DNA sequence: TGTGCCAGCTTCGGGGACTCGGATGTCCCTGAAGCTTTCTTT.

V is TRBV19 and J is TRBJ1-6; D remains ambiguous. Trimming pared 5 bases from V and 6 bases from J, leaving 17 bases between. Germline V lookup: CDR1 LNHDA, CDR2 SQIVND (reference sequence). The CDR3 has 16 amino acids. The CDR3: CASSPWTEMGNSPLHF. The DNA for the CDR3 is TGTGCCAGTAGTCCGTGGACTGAGATGGGTAATTCACCCCTCCACTTT.